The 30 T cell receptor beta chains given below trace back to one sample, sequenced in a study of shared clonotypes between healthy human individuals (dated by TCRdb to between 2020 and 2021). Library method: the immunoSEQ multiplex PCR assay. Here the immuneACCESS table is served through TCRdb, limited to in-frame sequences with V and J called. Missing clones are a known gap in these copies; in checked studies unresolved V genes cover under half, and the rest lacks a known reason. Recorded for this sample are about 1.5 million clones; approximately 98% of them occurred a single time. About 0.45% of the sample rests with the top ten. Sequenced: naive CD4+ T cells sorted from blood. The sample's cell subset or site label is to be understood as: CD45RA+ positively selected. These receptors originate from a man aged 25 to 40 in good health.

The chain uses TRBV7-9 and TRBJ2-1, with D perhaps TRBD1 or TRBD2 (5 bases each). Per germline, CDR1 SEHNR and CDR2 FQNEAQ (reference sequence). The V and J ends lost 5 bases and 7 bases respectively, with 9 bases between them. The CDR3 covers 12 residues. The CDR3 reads CASSREGNEQFF. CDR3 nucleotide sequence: TGTGCCAGCAGCCGAGAGGGGAATGAGCAGTTCTTC.

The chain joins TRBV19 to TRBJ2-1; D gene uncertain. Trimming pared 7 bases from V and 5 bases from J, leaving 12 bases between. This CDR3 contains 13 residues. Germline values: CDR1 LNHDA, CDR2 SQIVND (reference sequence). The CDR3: CASTPRPDNEQFF. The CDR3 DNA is TGTGCCAGTACCCCCCGCCCGGACAATGAGCAGTTCTTC.

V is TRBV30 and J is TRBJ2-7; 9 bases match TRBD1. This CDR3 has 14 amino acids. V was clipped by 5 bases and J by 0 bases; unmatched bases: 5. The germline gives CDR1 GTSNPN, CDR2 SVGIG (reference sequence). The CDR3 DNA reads TGTGCCTGGGATACAGGGGGCGGCTCCTACGAGCAGTACTTC. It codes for CAWDTGGGSYEQYF.

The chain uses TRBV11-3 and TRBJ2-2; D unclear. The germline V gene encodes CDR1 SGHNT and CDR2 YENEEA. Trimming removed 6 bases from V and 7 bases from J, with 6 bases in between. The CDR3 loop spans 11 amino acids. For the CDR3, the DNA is TGTGCCAGCAGAGGCCTCGGGGAGCTGTTTTTT. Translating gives CASRGLGELFF.

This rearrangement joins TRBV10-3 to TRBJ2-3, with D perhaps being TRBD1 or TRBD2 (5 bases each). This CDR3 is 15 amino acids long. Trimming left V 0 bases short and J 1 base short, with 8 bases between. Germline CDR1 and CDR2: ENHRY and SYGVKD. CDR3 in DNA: TGTGCCATCAGTGAGTCCTGGGACCGCACAGATACGCAGTATTTT. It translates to CAISESWDRTDTQYF.

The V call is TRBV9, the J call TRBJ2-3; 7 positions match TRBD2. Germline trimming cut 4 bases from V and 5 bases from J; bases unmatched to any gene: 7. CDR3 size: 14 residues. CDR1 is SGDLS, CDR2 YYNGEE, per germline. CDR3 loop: CASSYGLGEDTQYF. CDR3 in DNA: TGTGCCAGCAGCTACGGACTAGGCGAAGATACGCAGTATTTT. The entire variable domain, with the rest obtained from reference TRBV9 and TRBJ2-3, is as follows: DSGVTQTPKHLITATGQRVTLRCSPRSGDLSVYWYQQSLDQGLQFLIQYYNGEERAKGNILERFSAQQFPDLHSELNLSSLELGDSALYFCASSYGLGEDTQYFGPGTRLTVL.

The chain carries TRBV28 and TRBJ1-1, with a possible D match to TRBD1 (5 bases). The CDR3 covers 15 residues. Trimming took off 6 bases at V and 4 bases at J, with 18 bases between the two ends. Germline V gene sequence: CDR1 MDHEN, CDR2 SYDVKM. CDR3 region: CASSNRGLRGTEAFF. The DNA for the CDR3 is TGTGCCAGCAGCAACCGGGGCCTGAGAGGCACTGAAGCTTTCTTT.

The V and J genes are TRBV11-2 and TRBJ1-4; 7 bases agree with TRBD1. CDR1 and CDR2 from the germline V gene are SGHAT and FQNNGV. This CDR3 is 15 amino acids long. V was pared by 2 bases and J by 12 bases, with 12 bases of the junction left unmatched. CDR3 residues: CASSLMTGKTEELFF. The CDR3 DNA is TGTGCCAGCAGCTTAATGACAGGGAAGACAGAGGAACTGTTTTTT. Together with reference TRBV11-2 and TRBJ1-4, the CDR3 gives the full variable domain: EAGVAQSPRYKIIEKRQSVAFWCNPISGHATLYWYQQILGQGPKLLIQFQNNGVVDDSQLPKDRFSAERLKGVDSTLKIQPAKLEDSAVYLCASSLMTGKTEELFFGSGTQLSVL.

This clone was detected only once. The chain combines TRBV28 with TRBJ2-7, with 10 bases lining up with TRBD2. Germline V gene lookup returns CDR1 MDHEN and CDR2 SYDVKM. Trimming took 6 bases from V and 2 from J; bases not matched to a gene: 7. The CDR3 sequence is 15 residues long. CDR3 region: CASRSGTSVTYEQYF. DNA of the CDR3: TGTGCCAGCAGATCCGGGACTAGCGTGACCTACGAGCAGTACTTC.

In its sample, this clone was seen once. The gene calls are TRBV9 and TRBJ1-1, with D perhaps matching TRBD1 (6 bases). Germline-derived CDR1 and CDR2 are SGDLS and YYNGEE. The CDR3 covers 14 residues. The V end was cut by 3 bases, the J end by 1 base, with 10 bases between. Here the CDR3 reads CASSETGANTEAFF. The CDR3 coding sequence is TGTGCCAGCAGCGAGACAGGAGCGAACACTGAAGCTTTCTTT.

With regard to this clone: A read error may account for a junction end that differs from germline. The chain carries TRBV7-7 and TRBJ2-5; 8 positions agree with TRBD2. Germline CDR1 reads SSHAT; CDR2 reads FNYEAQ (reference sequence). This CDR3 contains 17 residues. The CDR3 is CASSPTALSGSGETQYF. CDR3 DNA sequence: TGTGCTAGCAGCCCCACAGCGTTAAGCGGGAGCGGGGAGACCCAGTACTTC.

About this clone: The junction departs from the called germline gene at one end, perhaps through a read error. CDR3 coding DNA: TGTGCCAGCAGCTTTACAACCTCCAACGAGCAGTACTTC. This codes for CASSFTTSNEQYF. The chain recombines TRBV11-2 with TRBJ2-7; D not resolved. Germline lookup yields CDR1 SGHAT and CDR2 FQNNGV. There are 13 residues in the CDR3.

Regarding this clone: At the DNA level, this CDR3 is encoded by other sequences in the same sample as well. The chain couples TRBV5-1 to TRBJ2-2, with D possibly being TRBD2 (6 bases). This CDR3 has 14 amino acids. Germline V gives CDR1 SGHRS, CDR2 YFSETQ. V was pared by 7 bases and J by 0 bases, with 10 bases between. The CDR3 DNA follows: TGCGCCAGCTCCGGGACTGCGAACACCGGGGAGCTGTTTTTT. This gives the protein CASSGTANTGELFF.

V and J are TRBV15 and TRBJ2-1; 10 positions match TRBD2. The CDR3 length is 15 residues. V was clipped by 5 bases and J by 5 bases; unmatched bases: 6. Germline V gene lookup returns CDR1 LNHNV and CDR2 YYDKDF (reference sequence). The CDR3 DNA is TGTGCCACCAGCCTCCCTAGCGGGAGTAACAATGAGCAGTTCTTC. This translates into CATSLPSGSNNEQFF.

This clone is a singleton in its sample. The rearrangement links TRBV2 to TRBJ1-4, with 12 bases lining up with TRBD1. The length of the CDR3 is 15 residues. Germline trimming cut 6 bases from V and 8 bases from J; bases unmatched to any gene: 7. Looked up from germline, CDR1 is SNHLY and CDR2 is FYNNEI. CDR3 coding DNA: TGTGCCAGCAGATCGGGACAGGGGGCTTGGGAAAAACTGTTTTTT. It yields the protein CASRSGQGAWEKLFF.

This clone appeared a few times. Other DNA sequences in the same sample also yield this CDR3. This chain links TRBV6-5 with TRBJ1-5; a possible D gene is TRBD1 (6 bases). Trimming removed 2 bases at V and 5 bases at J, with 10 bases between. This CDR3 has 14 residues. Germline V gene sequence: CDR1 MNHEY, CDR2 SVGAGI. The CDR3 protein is CASSYGQGYQPQHF. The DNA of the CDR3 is TGTGCCAGCAGTTACGGGCAGGGGTATCAGCCCCAGCATTTT.

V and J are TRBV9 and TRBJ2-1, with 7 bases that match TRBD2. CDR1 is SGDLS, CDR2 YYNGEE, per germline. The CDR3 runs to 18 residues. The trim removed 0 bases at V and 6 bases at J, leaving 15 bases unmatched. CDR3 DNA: TGTGCCAGCAGCGTAGCGAGGGCGACTAGCACGCCGTCCAATGAGCAGTTCTTC. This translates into CASSVARATSTPSNEQFF.

The CDR3 sequence: CASSLPGSGNTIYF. CDR3 in DNA: TGTGCCAGCAGCTTGCCAGGGTCGGGAAACACCATATATTTT. The V gene is TRBV7-6, the J gene TRBJ1-3, with TRBD1 as a possible D gene (5 bases). This CDR3 contains 14 residues. V was cut by 3 bases and J by 4 bases, with 10 bases left in between. Per germline, CDR1 SGHVS and CDR2 FNYEAQ. Full variable domain (remainder filled in from reference TRBV7-6 and TRBJ1-3): GAGVSQSPRYKVTKRGQDVALRCDPISGHVSLYWYRQALGQGPEFLTYFNYEAQQDKSGLPNDRFSAERPEGSISTLTIQRTEQRDSAMYRCASSLPGSGNTIYFGEGSWLTVV.

The CDR3 sequence is CAWSAYRGSEQYF. CDR3 bases: TGTGCCTGGAGTGCTTACAGGGGGTCCGAGCAGTACTTC. The rearrangement uses TRBV30 and TRBJ2-7, with 8 positions matching TRBD1. Trimming took 1 base from V and 6 from J; bases not matched to a gene: 5. This CDR3 spans 13 amino acids. Germline V lookup: CDR1 GTSNPN, CDR2 SVGIG (reference sequence).

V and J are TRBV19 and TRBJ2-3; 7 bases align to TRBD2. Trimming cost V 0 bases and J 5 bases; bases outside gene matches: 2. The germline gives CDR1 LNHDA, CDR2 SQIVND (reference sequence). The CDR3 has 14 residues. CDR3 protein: CASSIEVAGDTQYF. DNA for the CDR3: TGTGCCAGTAGTATAGAGGTAGCGGGAGATACGCAGTATTTT.

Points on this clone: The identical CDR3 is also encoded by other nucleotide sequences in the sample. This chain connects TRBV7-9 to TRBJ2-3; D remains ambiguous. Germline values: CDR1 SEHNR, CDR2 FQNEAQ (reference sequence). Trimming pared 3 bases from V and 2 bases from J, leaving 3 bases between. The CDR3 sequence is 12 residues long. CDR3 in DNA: TGTGCCAGCAGCTTGATCACAGATACGCAGTATTTT. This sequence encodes CASSLITDTQYF. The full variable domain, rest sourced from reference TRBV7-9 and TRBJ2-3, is DTGVSQNPRHKITKRGQNVTFRCDPISEHNRLYWYRQTLGQGPEFLTYFQNEAQLEKSRLLSDRFSAERPKGSFSTLEIQRTEQGDSAMYLCASSLITDTQYFGPGTRLTVL.

The CDR3 region is CASSQTRQGSGELFF. DNA for the CDR3: TGTGCCAGCAGCCAGACCAGACAGGGGTCCGGGGAGCTGTTTTTT. The V call is TRBV14, the J call TRBJ2-2; TRBD1 aligns across 8 bases. This CDR3 comprises 15 residues. Germline CDR1 and CDR2: SGHDN and FVKESK. Germline trimming cut 3 bases from V and 6 bases from J; bases unmatched to any gene: 6.

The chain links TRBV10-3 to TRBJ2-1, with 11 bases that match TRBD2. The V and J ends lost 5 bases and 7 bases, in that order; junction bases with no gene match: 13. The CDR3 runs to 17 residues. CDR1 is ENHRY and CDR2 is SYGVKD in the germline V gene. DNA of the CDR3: TGTGCCATCAGTCCACTAGCGGGAGTTAGCGCAGGGAATGAGCAGTTCTTC. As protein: CAISPLAGVSAGNEQFF.

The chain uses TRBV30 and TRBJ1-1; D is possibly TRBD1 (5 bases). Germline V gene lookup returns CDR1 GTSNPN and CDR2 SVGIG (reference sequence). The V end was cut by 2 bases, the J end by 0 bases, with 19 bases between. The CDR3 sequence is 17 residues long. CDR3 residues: CAWSRGFGIEVNTEAFF. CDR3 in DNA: TGTGCCTGGAGTAGGGGCTTTGGGATTGAGGTGAACACTGAAGCTTTCTTT.

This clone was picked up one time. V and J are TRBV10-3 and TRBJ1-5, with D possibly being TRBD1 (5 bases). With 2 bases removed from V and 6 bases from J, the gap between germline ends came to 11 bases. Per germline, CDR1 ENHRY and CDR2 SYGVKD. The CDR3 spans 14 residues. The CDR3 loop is CAISEIGGSQPQHF. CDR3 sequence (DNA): TGTGCCATCAGTGAGATCGGGGGGAGTCAGCCCCAGCATTTT.

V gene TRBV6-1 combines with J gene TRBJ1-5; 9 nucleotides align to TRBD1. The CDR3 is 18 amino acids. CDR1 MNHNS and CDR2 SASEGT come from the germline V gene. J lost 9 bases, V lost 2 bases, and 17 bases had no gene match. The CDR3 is CASSEPDRGRTDRLPQHF. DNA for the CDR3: TGTGCCAGCAGTGAACCAGACAGGGGGAGGACGGATCGTTTGCCCCAGCATTTT.

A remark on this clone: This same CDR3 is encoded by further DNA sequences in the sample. CDR3 bases: TGCGCCAGCAGCTTGATGGGTCCTGGCACAGATACGCAGTATTTT. Translation gives CASSLMGPGTDTQYF. The genes are TRBV5-1 and TRBJ2-3; unclear D gene. Looked up from germline, CDR1 is SGHRS and CDR2 is YFSETQ. This CDR3 has 15 amino acids. Trimming cost V 1 base and J 1 base, with 10 bases left between them.

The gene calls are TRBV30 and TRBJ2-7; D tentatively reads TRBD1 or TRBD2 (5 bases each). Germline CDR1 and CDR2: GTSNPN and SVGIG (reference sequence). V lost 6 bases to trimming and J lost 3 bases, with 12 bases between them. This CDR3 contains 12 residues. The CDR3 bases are TGTGCCTGCTTCCGAGGGGACTACGAGCAGTACTTC. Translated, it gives CACFRGDYEQYF.

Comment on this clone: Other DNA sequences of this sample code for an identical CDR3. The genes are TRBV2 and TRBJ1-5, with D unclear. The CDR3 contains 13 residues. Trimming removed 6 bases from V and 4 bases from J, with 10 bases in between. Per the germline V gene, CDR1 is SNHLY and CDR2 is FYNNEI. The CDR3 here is CASRGGGNQPQHF. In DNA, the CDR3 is TGTGCCAGCAGGGGAGGTGGGAATCAGCCCCAGCATTTT.

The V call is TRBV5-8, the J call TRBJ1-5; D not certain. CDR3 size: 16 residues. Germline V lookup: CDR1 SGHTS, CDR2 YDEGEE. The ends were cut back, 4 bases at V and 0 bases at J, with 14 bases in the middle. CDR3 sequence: CASSPMPDYSNQPQHF. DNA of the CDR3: TGTGCCAGCAGCCCTATGCCGGATTATAGCAATCAGCCCCAGCATTTT. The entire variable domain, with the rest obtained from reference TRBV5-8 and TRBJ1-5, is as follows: EAGVTQSPTHLIKTRGQQATLRCSPISGHTSVYWYQQALGLGLQFLLWYDEGEERNRGNFPPRFSGRQFPNYSSELNVNALELEDSALYLCASSPMPDYSNQPQHFGDGTRLSIL.